What follows is one TCR beta chain and its context. Its target is not known. Treatment here: roughly ten-day PBMC culture with coronavirus spike peptide pools or control peptides (ViraFEST assay). Investigators obtained the unexposed donor's CD4+ T cells before the COVID-19 pandemic (2011-2018). The Oncomine TCR Beta short-read assay was what sequenced the DNA obtained from cultured CD4+ T cells. It was from cultured CD4+ T cells that genomic DNA was extracted. Each CDR3 protein gets one entry after TCRdb re-called the PCR reads with MiXCR. This table holds 11,000 or so distinct CDR3 sequences, 28% found once. The sample is drawn from a study of vaccination and CD4 T cells after COVID-19. The CDR3 has 15 residues. The ends lost 3 bases at V and 4 bases at J; junction bases unmatched: 6. Looked up from germline, CDR1 is MDHEN and CDR2 is SYDVKM.

Sequenced input: CD4+ T cells from blood, cultured in vitro. The V call is TRBV28, the J call TRBJ1-2; 9 bases fit TRBD1. The receptor comes from a human donor in good health. The CDR3 sequence: CASSLGGDRVYGYTF. CDR3 coding DNA: TGTGCCAGCAGTTTGGGGGGGGACAGGGTCTATGGCTACACCTTC.